This entry lists 3 T cell receptor beta chains sequenced from one sample in a study of human T cells and chemical hapten exposure. The sample's time point: patch test 1, 2 weeks after DPC sensitization. Treatment in this sample: therapeutic diphenylcyclopropenone sensitization with weekly scalp DPC. Via MiXCR, TCRdb re-called the RACE reads, giving one row per CDR3 protein. Here the sample spans 80,000 to 100,000 distinct CDR3 sequences, around 7% being singletons. The specimen comprised whole blood, sampled in connection with sensitization to the hapten diphenylcyclopropenone (DPC). These receptors originate from a woman between 25 and 40 years old with alopecia areata. Some clones in this sample may be carry-over from other donors' samples.

This clonotype was recorded at least ten times. In nucleotides, the CDR3 is TGCAGTGCTAGGGGCCAGGTCGCTGAAGCTTTCTTT. It specifies CSARGQVAEAFF. The genes are TRBV20-1 and TRBJ1-1; no reliable D call. Trimming removed 3 bases at V and 6 bases at J, with 11 bases between. Per the germline V gene, CDR1 is DFQATT and CDR2 is SNEGSKA (reference sequence). The CDR3 has 12 amino acids.

The CDR3 DNA follows: TGTGCCAGCAGATGGACGAAAATGAACACTGAAGCTTTCTTT. Protein sequence: CASRWTKMNTEAFF. The chain carries TRBV7-8 and TRBJ1-1; D is uncertain. This CDR3 spans 14 amino acids. The ends were cut back, 6 bases at V and 0 bases at J, with 11 bases in the middle. CDR1 is SGHVS, CDR2 FQNEAQ, per germline.

This clonotype was counted many times. The chain joins TRBV12-3 or TRBV12-4 to TRBJ1-2; D is unresolved. The V gene lost 3 bases and the J gene lost 4 bases, with 6 bases spanning the gap. CDR3 length equals 12 residues. The CDR3: CASSLLGYGYTF. CDR3 nucleotide sequence: TGTGCCAGCAGTTTGCTGGGCTATGGCTACACCTTC.